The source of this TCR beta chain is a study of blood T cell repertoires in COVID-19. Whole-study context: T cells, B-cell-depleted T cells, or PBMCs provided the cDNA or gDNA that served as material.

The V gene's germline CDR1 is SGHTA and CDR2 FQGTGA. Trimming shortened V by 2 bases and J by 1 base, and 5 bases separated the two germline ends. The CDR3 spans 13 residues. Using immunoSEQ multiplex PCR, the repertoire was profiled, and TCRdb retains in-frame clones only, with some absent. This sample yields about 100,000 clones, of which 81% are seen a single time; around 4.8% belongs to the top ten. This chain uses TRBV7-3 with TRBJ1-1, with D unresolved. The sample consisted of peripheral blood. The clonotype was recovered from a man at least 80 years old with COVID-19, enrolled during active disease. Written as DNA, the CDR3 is TGTGCCAGCAGCTTATGGAGGAACACTGAAGCTTTCTTT. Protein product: CASSLWRNTEAFF.